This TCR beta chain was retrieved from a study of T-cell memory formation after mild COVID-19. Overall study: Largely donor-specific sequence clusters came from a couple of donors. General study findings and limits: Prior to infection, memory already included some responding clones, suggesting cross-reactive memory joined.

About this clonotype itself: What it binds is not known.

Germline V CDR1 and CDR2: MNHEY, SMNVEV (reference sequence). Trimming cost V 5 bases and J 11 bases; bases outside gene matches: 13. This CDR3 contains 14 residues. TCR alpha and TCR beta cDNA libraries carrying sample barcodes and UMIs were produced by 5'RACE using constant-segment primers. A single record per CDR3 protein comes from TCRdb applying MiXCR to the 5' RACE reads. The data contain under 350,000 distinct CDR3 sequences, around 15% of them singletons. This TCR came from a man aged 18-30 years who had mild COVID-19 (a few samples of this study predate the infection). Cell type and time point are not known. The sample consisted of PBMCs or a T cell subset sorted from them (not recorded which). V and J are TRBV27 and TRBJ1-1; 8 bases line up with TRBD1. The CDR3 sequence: CASSIYRGRGGAFF. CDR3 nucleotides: TGTGCCAGCAGTATCTACAGGGGGAGAGGGGGGGCTTTCTTT.